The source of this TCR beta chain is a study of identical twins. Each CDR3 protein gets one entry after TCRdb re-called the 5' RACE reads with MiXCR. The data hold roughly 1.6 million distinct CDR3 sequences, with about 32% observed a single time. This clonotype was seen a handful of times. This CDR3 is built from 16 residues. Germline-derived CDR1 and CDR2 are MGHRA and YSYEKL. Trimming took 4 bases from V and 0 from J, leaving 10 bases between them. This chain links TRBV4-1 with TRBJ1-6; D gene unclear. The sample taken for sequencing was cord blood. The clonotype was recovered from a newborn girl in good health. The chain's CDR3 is CASSRMDGSYNSPLHF. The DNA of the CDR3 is TGCGCCAGCAGCCGCATGGACGGCTCCTATAATTCACCCCTCCACTTT.